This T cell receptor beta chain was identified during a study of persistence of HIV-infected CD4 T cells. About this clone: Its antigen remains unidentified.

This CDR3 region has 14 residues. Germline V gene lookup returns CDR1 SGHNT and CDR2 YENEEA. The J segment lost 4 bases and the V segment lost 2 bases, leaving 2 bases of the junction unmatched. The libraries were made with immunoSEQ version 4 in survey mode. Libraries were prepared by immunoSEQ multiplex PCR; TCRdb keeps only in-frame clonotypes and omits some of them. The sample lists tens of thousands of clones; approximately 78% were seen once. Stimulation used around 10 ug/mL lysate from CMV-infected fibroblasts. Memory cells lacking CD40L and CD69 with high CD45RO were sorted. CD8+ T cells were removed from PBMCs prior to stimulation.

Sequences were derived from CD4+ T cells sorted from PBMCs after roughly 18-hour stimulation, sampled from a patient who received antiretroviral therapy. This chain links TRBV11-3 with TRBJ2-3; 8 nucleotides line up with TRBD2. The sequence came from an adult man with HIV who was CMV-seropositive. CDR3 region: CASSLRGGPDTQYF. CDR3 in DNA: TGTGCCAGCAGCTTACGGGGGGGGCCAGATACGCAGTATTTT.